A single sample is the source of the 24 T cell receptor beta chains below, sequenced in a study of blood T cell repertoires in COVID-19. The data were produced by immunoSEQ multiplex PCR, yet TCRdb's version contains in-frame clones alone and is incomplete. This table holds some 120,000 clones, 65% to 85% found once. Sequencing was performed on peripheral blood. The receptors shown here come from a man aged 70 or older with acute or convalescent COVID-19.

This clone has only one observation. The DNA for the CDR3 is TGTGCCAGCAGCGGGGGGGCTTTTGACTATGGCTACACCTTC. This translates into CASSGGAFDYGYTF. The rearrangement joins TRBV5-5 to TRBJ1-2; D is possibly TRBD1 (6 bases). CDR1 is SGHKS, CDR2 YYEKEE, per germline (reference sequence). The length of the CDR3 is 14 residues. Deletions cut 4 bases from V and 3 bases from J, with 13 bases between. Variable domain in full (rest from reference TRBV5-5 and TRBJ1-2): DAGVTQSPTHLIKTRGQQVTLRCSPISGHKSVSWYQQVLGQGPQFIFQYYEKEERGRGNFPDRFSARQFPNYSSELNVNALLLGDSALYLCASSGGAFDYGYTFGSGTRLTVV.

This chain uses TRBV11-2 with TRBJ2-2, with 7 bases fitting TRBD1. V was pared by 10 bases and J by 0 bases, with 8 bases of the junction left unmatched. Germline CDR1 and CDR2: SGHAT and FQNNGV. There are 15 residues in the CDR3. Written as DNA, the CDR3 is TGTGCCACCAGAACCGGGACAGCGAACACCGGGGAGCTGTTTTTT. Its translation is CATRTGTANTGELFF.

The chain recombines TRBV5-4 with TRBJ2-3; a possible D gene is TRBD2 (5 bases). The CDR3 extends over 15 amino acids. Deletions cut 0 bases from V and 2 bases from J, with 10 bases between. From germline, CDR1 is SGHNT and CDR2 YYREEE (reference sequence). DNA of the CDR3: TGTGCCAGCAGCTTGGAAGACTACCACACAGATACGCAGTATTTT. Its translation: CASSLEDYHTDTQYF.

The chain has TRBV20-1 and TRBJ2-2; 8 bases map to TRBD1. The CDR3 totals 16 residues. Germline V gives CDR1 DFQATT, CDR2 SNEGSKA (reference sequence). Germline trimming cut 3 bases from V and 7 bases from J; bases unmatched to any gene: 13. In DNA, the CDR3 is TGCAGTGCTAGTGGTGTGAAGGGACAGGAAGGCGGGGAGCTGTTTTTT. It is translated as CSASGVKGQEGGELFF.

The chain employs TRBV7-9 and TRBJ1-6; weak D call: TRBD1 (6 bases). Per the germline V gene, CDR1 is SEHNR and CDR2 is FQNEAQ (reference sequence). The CDR3 extends over 16 amino acids. V was shortened by 3 bases and J by 5 bases, with 14 bases between the two germline ends. The CDR3 coding sequence is TGTGCCAGCAGCTTTTCCGGCGCAGGGGATAATTCACCCCTCCACTTT. Translation: CASSFSGAGDNSPLHF. The full variable domain, with the rest looked up from reference TRBV7-9 and TRBJ1-6, is DTGVSQNPRHKITKRGQNVTFRCDPISEHNRLYWYRQTLGQGPEFLTYFQNEAQLEKSRLLSDRFSAERPKGSFSTLEIQRTEQGDSAMYLCASSFSGAGDNSPLHFGNGTRLTVT.

The rearrangement joins TRBV18 to TRBJ1-1, with TRBD1 matching over 8 bases. Trimming at V came to 3 bases and at J to 3 bases, leaving 6 bases not matched to a gene. The V gene's germline CDR1 is KGHSH and CDR2 LQKENI. There are 15 residues in the CDR3. CDR3 DNA: TGTGCCAGCTCACCCTGGACAGGGTGGGACACTGAAGCTTTCTTT. This codes for CASSPWTGWDTEAFF.

The rearrangement uses TRBV5-1 and TRBJ1-1; 9 bases fit TRBD1. J gave up 6 bases and V 3 bases, and 9 bases lay outside the gene matches. CDR3 length: 15 amino acids. Germline V gives CDR1 SGHRS, CDR2 YFSETQ. The CDR3 spells CASSSSGQGSSEAFF. The CDR3 DNA is TGCGCCAGCAGCTCCTCGGGACAGGGATCGTCTGAAGCTTTCTTT.

The DNA for the CDR3 is TGCAGCGTTGTAGGACAGCCAAACACTGAAGCTTTCTTT. This gives the protein CSVVGQPNTEAFF. V usage is TRBV29-1 and J usage is TRBJ1-1, with TRBD1 as a possible D gene (6 bases). Trimming took 4 bases from V and 2 from J, leaving 11 bases between them. Germline-derived CDR1 and CDR2 are SQVTM and ANQGSEA. The CDR3 is 13 amino acids.

This clone was seen only a few times. The rearrangement links TRBV15 to TRBJ2-5; 7 bases agree with TRBD2. With 5 bases clipped from V and 4 bases from J, the junction kept 7 bases outside the gene matches. CDR3 size: 14 residues. CDR1 and CDR2 (germline): LNHNV, YYDKDF (reference sequence). The chain's CDR3 is CATSFRGGSETQYF. CDR3 nucleotides: TGTGCCACCAGCTTCCGGGGAGGGTCAGAGACCCAGTACTTC. The whole variable domain, remainder taken from reference TRBV15 and TRBJ2-5, is DAMVIQNPRYQVTQFGKPVTLSCSQTLNHNVMYWYQQKSSQAPKLLFHYYDKDFNNEADTPDNFQSRRPNTSFCFLDIRSPGLGDTAMYLCATSFRGGSETQYFGPGTRLLVL.

This clone occurred once. V is TRBV7-2 and J is TRBJ2-5; 11 bases agree with TRBD2. Looked up from germline, CDR1 is SGHTA and CDR2 is FQGNSA. V dropped 1 base and J dropped 2; count of bases not matched to a gene: 3. The CDR3 runs to 16 residues. The CDR3 region has the DNA TGTGCCAGCAGCTTAGGACTAGCGGGGAGGCAAGAGACCCAGTACTTC. Translating gives CASSLGLAGRQETQYF.

V is TRBV2 and J is TRBJ2-7, with D possibly matching TRBD2 (6 bases). Germline CDR1 SNHLY, CDR2 FYNNEI. V shed 4 bases and J shed 6 bases, with 13 bases lying between them. The CDR3 length is 13 residues. CDR3 loop: CASSVYWDSEQYF. The CDR3 DNA follows: TGTGCCAGCAGTGTATACTGGGACTCCGAGCAGTACTTC.

This sequence joins TRBV7-2 and TRBJ1-4, with D perhaps TRBD1 (6 bases). There are 14 residues in the CDR3. V was shortened by 4 bases and J by 3 bases, with 9 bases between the two germline ends. Germline CDR1 is SGHTA and CDR2 is FQGNSA. CDR3 sequence reads: CASSSTGSNEKLFF. CDR3 nucleotides: TGTGCCAGCAGCTCCACAGGGTCTAATGAAAAACTGTTTTTT.

The chain combines TRBV7-2 with TRBJ1-2; no definite D call. The germline V gene encodes CDR1 SGHTA and CDR2 FQGNSA. V was clipped by 0 bases and J by 4 bases, with 9 bases between them. The CDR3 has 14 residues. The CDR3 DNA reads as TGTGCCAGCAGCTTAGCCCCGGTTATCTATGGCTACACCTTC. Amino acids: CASSLAPVIYGYTF.

This chain connects TRBV7-2 to TRBJ2-1; TRBD2 matches 11 bases. Per germline, CDR1 SGHTA and CDR2 FQGNSA. Trimming removed 5 bases from V and 8 bases from J; junction bases left unmatched: 11. The CDR3 is 16 residues long. In DNA form, the CDR3 reads TGTGCCAGCAGCCCACGACTAGCGGGGTCTGTTGATGAGCAGTTCTTC. This codes for CASSPRLAGSVDEQFF.

The chain carries TRBV6-1 and TRBJ1-4; 10 bases agree with TRBD1. The junction had 6 bases not matched to a gene; V was cut back by 2 bases and J by 12 bases. Germline assignment: CDR1 MNHNS and CDR2 SASEGT. The CDR3 covers 14 residues. The DNA for the CDR3 is TGTGCCAGCAGTGAAAGGACAGGGGGGATCGAACTGTTTTTT. This sequence encodes CASSERTGGIELFF.

This clone was seen more than once but under ten times. The chain links TRBV7-6 to TRBJ2-5, with TRBD1 matching 10 bases. Per the germline V gene, CDR1 is SGHVS and CDR2 is FNYEAQ. The CDR3 is 17 amino acids. J was trimmed by 3 bases and V by 4 bases; bases with no gene match: 11. The CDR3 protein is CASSSFHPGTGEETQYF. The CDR3 coding sequence is TGTGCCAGCAGCTCATTTCATCCCGGGACAGGGGAAGAGACCCAGTACTTC.

V gene TRBV6-5 combines with J gene TRBJ1-3; possibly TRBD1 for D (5 bases). Germline lookup yields CDR1 MNHEY and CDR2 SVGAGI. This CDR3 has 14 residues. Trimming cost V 6 bases and J 4 bases, with 13 bases left between them. As DNA, the CDR3 is TGTGCCAGCAGGGGGGGACTCGAGGGAAACACCATATATTTT. It translates to CASRGGLEGNTIYF.

Here the CDR3 reads CASSDILERGGRRETQYF. The CDR3, as DNA: TGTGCCAGCAGTGATATCTTGGAGCGGGGGGGCCGGAGGGAGACCCAGTACTTC. The chain combines TRBV25-1 with TRBJ2-5; 10 bases match TRBD2. Germline V gene data show CDR1 as MGHDK and CDR2 as SYGVNS. The ends lost 3 bases at V and 5 bases at J; junction bases unmatched: 15. The CDR3 has 18 residues.

The rearrangement joins TRBV27 to TRBJ1-2; 7 nucleotides agree with TRBD1. The junction had 12 bases not matched to a gene; V was cut back by 5 bases and J by 6 bases. This CDR3 comprises 15 residues. Germline V gives CDR1 MNHEY, CDR2 SMNVEV (reference sequence). CDR3 sequence: CASSIVQGKGDGYTF. CDR3 bases: TGTGCCAGCAGTATAGTACAGGGGAAAGGGGATGGCTACACCTTC.

The J gene is TRBJ1-2, the V gene TRBV5-4, with D perhaps matching TRBD1 (5 bases). CDR1 and CDR2 from the germline V gene are SGHNT and YYREEE (reference sequence). With 1 base removed from V and 4 bases from J, the gap between germline ends came to 14 bases. The CDR3 has 15 amino acids. In DNA form, the CDR3 reads TGTGCCAGCAGCTTGACAGGCTTAAAGACCTATGGCTACACCTTC. This sequence encodes CASSLTGLKTYGYTF.

This chain joins TRBV19 and TRBJ2-2; 9 bases line up with TRBD1. The CDR3 sequence is 15 residues long. In germline, CDR1 is LNHDA, CDR2 SQIVND (reference sequence). Trimming cost V 4 bases and J 0 bases; bases outside gene matches: 0. CDR3: CASSRDRANTGELFF. Written as DNA, the CDR3 is TGTGCCAGTAGTAGGGACAGGGCGAACACCGGGGAGCTGTTTTTT.

The chain couples TRBV19 to TRBJ1-1; tentatively, D is TRBD1 (6 bases). The length of the CDR3 is 15 residues. Germline CDR1 is LNHDA and CDR2 is SQIVND (reference sequence). V shed 5 bases and J shed 4 bases, with 17 bases lying between them. DNA for the CDR3: TGTGCCAGTAGTCCGAGAACAGGGTTCGGCACTGAAGCTTTCTTT. This sequence encodes CASSPRTGFGTEAFF.

CDR3 sequence reads: CASSFVSGGIQPQHF. The CDR3 DNA is TGTGCCAGCAGTTTCGTGTCAGGGGGCATTCAGCCCCAGCATTTT. The chain joins TRBV28 to TRBJ1-5; 8 bases align to TRBD1. The CDR3 covers 15 residues. Germline V gives CDR1 MDHEN, CDR2 SYDVKM. J gave up 6 bases and V 3 bases, and 7 bases lay outside the gene matches.

This clone has a single count. This chain joins TRBV28 and TRBJ2-5, with TRBD1 identical over 8 bases. V was clipped by 6 bases and J by 4 bases; unmatched bases: 4. The CDR3 has 13 residues. CDR1 MDHEN and CDR2 SYDVKM come from the germline V gene. The CDR3 region is CASRTGAGETQYF. CDR3 nucleotides: TGTGCCAGCAGGACAGGGGCGGGAGAGACCCAGTACTTC.